Listed here are 18 T cell receptor beta chains from one sample, sequenced in a study of blood T cell repertoires in COVID-19 (dated by TCRdb to about 2020). Preparation of the library involved the immunoSEQ multiplex PCR assay. TCRdb retrieved this table from immuneACCESS and kept in-frame rearrangements only. Not all clones are present; in checked studies, unresolved V genes account for under half, and no reason is known for the remainder. Across this sample there are some 120,000 clones, with approximately 80% seen only once. The top ten constitute 16% of the sample. Sequenced: peripheral blood. All receptors derive from a woman aged 50 to 60 with acute or convalescent COVID-19.

The chain couples TRBV6-5 to TRBJ2-3, with D perhaps matching TRBD2 (7 bases). The germline CDR1 and CDR2 sequences are MNHEY and SVGAGI. The CDR3 contains 15 residues. Trimming took off 7 bases at V and 1 base at J, with 15 bases between the two ends. In nucleotides, the CDR3 is TGTGCCAGCAAGAGGTGGGGGGGCGGCACAGATACGCAGTATTTT. Its protein product is CASKRWGGGTDTQYF.

V and J are TRBV19 and TRBJ1-5, with TRBD1 matching over 7 bases. The V and J ends lost 4 bases and 2 bases, in that order; junction bases with no gene match: 5. This CDR3 spans 15 amino acids. From germline, CDR1 is LNHDA and CDR2 SQIVND (reference sequence). The CDR3 bases are TGTGCCAGTAGTAGGTCAGGGGGAGGCAATCAGCCCCAGCATTTT. This sequence encodes CASSRSGGGNQPQHF. Based on the CDR3 plus reference TRBV19 and TRBJ1-5, the full variable domain is DGGITQSPKYLFRKEGQNVTLSCEQNLNHDAMYWYRQDPGQGLRLIYYSQIVNDFQKGDIAEGYSVSREKKESFPLTVTSAQKNPTAFYLCASSRSGGGNQPQHFGDGTRLSIL.

The chain carries TRBV15 and TRBJ2-1; TRBD2 matches at 10 bases. The CDR3 has 17 residues. The ends lost 2 bases at V and 8 bases at J; junction bases unmatched: 12. Germline loops: CDR1 LNHNV, CDR2 YYDKDF (reference sequence). The CDR3: CATSRLGVIAGGDEQFF. The DNA of the CDR3 is TGTGCCACCAGCAGACTAGGTGTTATAGCGGGGGGTGATGAGCAGTTCTTC.

This chain joins TRBV7-9 and TRBJ1-2; D might be TRBD1 (6 bases). V was pared by 1 base and J by 6 bases, with 12 bases between. The CDR3 runs 14 residues. In germline, CDR1 is SEHNR, CDR2 FQNEAQ (reference sequence). CDR3 coding DNA: TGTGCCAGCAGCTTAGAAACAGGGACCCATGGCTACACCTTC. This sequence encodes CASSLETGTHGYTF.

The chain joins TRBV23-1 to TRBJ2-7; 10 bases fit TRBD1. TRBV23-1 is treated as an ORF (open reading frame) with a function not yet certain. The CDR3 runs 14 residues. V was pared by 6 bases and J by 0 bases, with 2 bases of the junction left unmatched. This CDR3 reads CASSGQGDSYEQYF. In DNA, the CDR3 is TGCGCCAGCAGCGGACAGGGGGACTCCTACGAGCAGTACTTC.

This rearrangement joins TRBV5-1 to TRBJ2-3; 9 nucleotides match TRBD2. This CDR3 is built from 17 residues. J was trimmed by 3 bases and V by 3 bases; bases with no gene match: 11. CDR1 SGHRS and CDR2 YFSETQ come from the germline V gene. CDR3 amino acids: CASSSTLGGGATDTQYF. In DNA, the CDR3 is TGCGCCAGCAGCTCGACCCTTGGCGGGGGGGCAACAGATACGCAGTATTTT.

The chain combines TRBV4-2 with TRBJ2-2, with TRBD1 matching 10 bases. Germline-derived CDR1 and CDR2 are LGHNA and YNFKEQ. The CDR3 totals 16 residues. V shed 1 base, J shed 7 bases, and the junction held 6 bases outside the gene matches. CDR3 in DNA: TGTGCCAGCAGCCAAGTTGGACAGGGGGAAGTCGGGGAGCTGTTTTTT. The encoded protein is CASSQVGQGEVGELFF.

V is TRBV5-1 and J is TRBJ2-5; 8 bases are a match to TRBD1. The CDR3 spans 15 residues. CDR1 and CDR2 (germline): SGHRS, YFSETQ. V shed 2 bases, J shed 4 bases, and the junction held 7 bases outside the gene matches. CDR3 DNA: TGCGCCAGCAGCTTTAGAATGGACAGGGCAGAGACCCAGTACTTC. This sequence encodes CASSFRMDRAETQYF.

The chain carries TRBV4-2 and TRBJ2-1; 8 nucleotides agree with TRBD2. This CDR3 spans 16 amino acids. V was clipped by 6 bases and J by 4 bases; unmatched bases: 11. Germline-derived CDR1 and CDR2 are LGHNA and YNFKEQ. The CDR3 sequence is CASSPTGGGLYNEQFF. DNA for the CDR3: TGTGCCAGCAGTCCAACCGGGGGGGGCCTATACAATGAGCAGTTCTTC.

The chain combines TRBV7-2 with TRBJ1-2; D remains ambiguous. V gave up 4 bases and J gave up 2 bases, with 14 bases separating them. Germline CDR1 SGHTA, CDR2 FQGNSA. The CDR3 runs to 15 residues. Written as DNA, the CDR3 is TGTGCCAGCAGCTCCCGTCCCTCAGGAAACTATGGCTACACCTTC. Protein product: CASSSRPSGNYGYTF. The whole variable domain, remainder taken from reference TRBV7-2 and TRBJ1-2, is GAGVSQSPSNKVTEKGKDVELRCDPISGHTALYWYRQSLGQGLEFLIYFQGNSAPDKSGLPSDRFSAERTGGSVSTLTIQRTQQEDSAVYLCASSSRPSGNYGYTFGSGTRLTVV.

This clone was counted a few times. The chain joins TRBV2 to TRBJ1-6; D not resolved. Germline loops: CDR1 SNHLY, CDR2 FYNNEI. The length of the CDR3 is 11 residues. The V end was cut by 4 bases, the J end by 9 bases, with 4 bases between. This chain's CDR3 is CASSGSSPLHF. The CDR3, as DNA: TGTGCCAGCAGTGGGAGTTCACCCCTCCACTTT.

For this clone: Other DNA sequences in this specimen translate into the identical CDR3. The V call is TRBV3-1 (or the pseudogene TRBV3-2), the J call TRBJ1-6; D gene ambiguous. CDR3 length: 13 residues. V was clipped by 0 bases and J by 10 bases, with 7 bases between them. Germline V lookup: CDR1 LGHDT, CDR2 YNNKEL (reference sequence). The CDR3 is CASSQDRGSPLHF. The CDR3 DNA reads TGTGCCAGCAGCCAAGATCGAGGGTCACCCCTCCACTTT.

The table lists this clone with a count of one. This specimen includes other DNA sequences encoding the same CDR3. The chain links TRBV6-5 to TRBJ2-2; a weak D match, TRBD2 (5 bases). Germline values: CDR1 MNHEY, CDR2 SVGAGI. This CDR3 has 14 residues. Trimming cost V 0 bases and J 3 bases, with 5 bases left between them. The CDR3 DNA reads as TGTGCCAGCAGTTACTCGAGGGACACCGGGGAGCTGTTTTTT. Its protein is CASSYSRDTGELFF.

V gene TRBV11-2 combines with J gene TRBJ2-1; 8 positions match TRBD2. The junction had 10 bases not matched to a gene; V was cut back by 3 bases and J by 6 bases. CDR1 SGHAT and CDR2 FQNNGV come from the germline V gene. The CDR3 is made up of 16 amino acids. The CDR3 loop reads CASSFETGGGRNEQFF. CDR3 DNA sequence: TGTGCCAGCAGCTTCGAGACCGGGGGGGGCCGCAATGAGCAGTTCTTC.

The chain employs TRBV9 and TRBJ1-5; a weak D match, TRBD1 (5 bases). The CDR3 consists of 14 residues. V was pared by 2 bases and J by 6 bases, with 12 bases between. Looked up from germline, CDR1 is SGDLS and CDR2 is YYNGEE. Here the CDR3 DNA reads TGTGCCAGCAGCGTTGACGGGACTTTTCAGCCCCAGCATTTT. It translates to CASSVDGTFQPQHF.

This chain connects TRBV19 to TRBJ1-5, with 9 nucleotides matching TRBD1. V lost 5 bases, J lost 0 bases, and 8 bases stayed unmatched. The CDR3 sequence is 17 residues long. CDR1 LNHDA and CDR2 SQIVND come from the germline V gene (reference sequence). The CDR3 region is CASSSQGAGVSNQPQHF. The CDR3 DNA sequence: TGTGCCAGTAGTTCACAGGGGGCGGGGGTTAGCAATCAGCCCCAGCATTTT.

The rearrangement uses TRBV12-5 and TRBJ1-5; tentatively, D is TRBD1 (5 bases). The V gene's germline CDR1 is LGHNT and CDR2 FRNRAP. The CDR3 consists of 17 residues. Trimming removed 0 bases from V and 4 bases from J, with 16 bases in between. The CDR3 loop is CASGLVLDSRDNQPQHF. Here the CDR3 DNA reads TGTGCTAGTGGTTTGGTACTGGATAGCAGGGATAATCAGCCCCAGCATTTT.

The rearrangement joins TRBV7-9 to TRBJ1-2; 7 bases line up with TRBD1. With V trimmed by 1 base and J by 6 bases, 5 bases remained unmatched. CDR3 length: 14 amino acids. Germline V gene data show CDR1 as SEHNR and CDR2 as FQNEAQ (reference sequence). In DNA, the CDR3 is TGTGCCAGCAGCTTAGTACAGGGGATGAATGGCTACACCTTC. Translating gives CASSLVQGMNGYTF.